The next 27 T cell receptor beta chains were all read from a single sample in a study of cytomegalovirus exposure and HLA in healthy donors. TCRdb keeps only in-frame clones here, not all; method: immunoSEQ multiplex PCR. The sample includes more than 85,000 clones, around nine tenths of them seen just once. Input material: PBMCs. The receptors were sampled from a woman younger than 30 in good health and CMV-seronegative.

The rearrangement joins TRBV9 to TRBJ2-2; TRBD2 aligns across 12 bases. Germline V CDR1 and CDR2: SGDLS, YYNGEE. CDR3 length: 19 residues. Trimming cost V 3 bases and J 7 bases; bases outside gene matches: 16. The CDR3 protein is CASSASSGRAGFGIGELFF. The CDR3 bases are TGTGCCAGCAGCGCCTCTAGCGGGAGGGCCGGGTTTGGGATCGGGGAGCTGTTTTTT.

The chain combines TRBV5-8 with TRBJ1-1; 10 bases map to TRBD1. Germline lookup yields CDR1 SGHTS and CDR2 YDEGEE. V shed 9 bases, J shed 5 bases, and the junction held 10 bases outside the gene matches. The CDR3 covers 14 residues. In nucleotides, the CDR3 is TGTGCCATCAACACGGGACAGGGGTATACTGAAGCTTTCTTT. This translates into CAINTGQGYTEAFF.

This clone was observed a few times. The chain joins TRBV19 to TRBJ2-2, with 9 positions matching TRBD2. CDR3 size: 14 residues. Germline CDR1 is LNHDA and CDR2 is SQIVND (reference sequence). V trimming: 2 bases; J trimming: 6 bases; junction bases outside the gene matches: 1. The CDR3 sequence is CASSILAGAGELFF. In nucleotides, the CDR3 is TGTGCCAGTAGTATATTAGCGGGAGCCGGGGAGCTGTTTTTT.

The genes are TRBV4-1 and TRBJ1-5; 9 bases match TRBD1. The junction had 17 bases not matched to a gene; V was cut back by 2 bases and J by 6 bases. This CDR3 is 19 amino acids long. CDR1 is MGHRA and CDR2 is YSYEKL in the germline V gene. The CDR3 sequence is CASSQPASDTGGRVQPQHF. The CDR3 nucleotides are TGCGCCAGCAGCCAACCAGCAAGTGACACAGGGGGCCGCGTTCAGCCCCAGCATTTT.

CDR3 bases: TGTGCCAGCAGCTGGCAGCGGGAGGCCCGCACAGATACGCAGTATTTT. Its protein is CASSWQREARTDTQYF. V usage is TRBV4-2 and J usage is TRBJ2-3, with 9 bases matching TRBD2. The CDR3 has 16 amino acids. Trimming at V came to 5 bases and at J to 1 base, leaving 7 bases not matched to a gene. Germline V gene sequence: CDR1 LGHNA, CDR2 YNFKEQ.

V and J are TRBV30 and TRBJ2-7; the match to TRBD2 covers 7 bases. The CDR3 runs 16 residues. V was clipped by 2 bases and J by 8 bases; unmatched bases: 18. The germline V gene has CDR1 GTSNPN and CDR2 SVGIG (reference sequence). The CDR3 is CAWSPGSLAEAYQQYF. CDR3 DNA sequence: TGTGCCTGGAGTCCGGGTTCGCTAGCGGAGGCTTACCAGCAGTACTTC.

This chain links TRBV30 with TRBJ2-5, with TRBD1 matching over 8 bases. CDR1 is GTSNPN, CDR2 SVGIG, per germline (reference sequence). Losses at the gene ends were 4 bases for V and 5 bases for J; bases not matched to a gene: 6. The CDR3 length is 13 residues. The CDR3 coding sequence is TGTGCCTGGACAGGGGGCGCTACGGAGACCCAGTACTTC. Protein sequence: CAWTGGATETQYF. Based on the CDR3 plus reference TRBV30 and TRBJ2-5, the full variable domain is SQTIHQWPATLVQPVGSPLSLECTVEGTSNPNLYWYRQAAGRGLQLLFYSVGIGQISSEVPQNLSASRPQDRQFILSSKKLLLSDSGFYLCAWTGGATETQYFGPGTRLLVL.

This clone was found once. The CDR3 nucleotides are TGTGCCAGCAGCAACACAGGGGGCGGCTATGGCTACACCTTC. It codes for CASSNTGGGYGYTF. V is TRBV2 and J is TRBJ1-2, with 9 bases that match TRBD1. The CDR3 is 14 residues long. The V gene's germline CDR1 is SNHLY and CDR2 FYNNEI. Trimming took 6 bases from V and 4 from J; bases not matched to a gene: 6.

This clone was seen a single time. The chain carries TRBV6-1 and TRBJ2-7; the D gene is possibly TRBD1 (6 bases). Trimming left V 3 bases short and J 2 bases short, with 11 bases between. The CDR3 runs 14 residues. CDR1 is MNHNS, CDR2 SASEGT, per germline. The CDR3 region is CASSEATGTYEQYF. The CDR3, as DNA: TGTGCCAGCAGTGAGGCCACAGGGACCTACGAGCAGTACTTC.

The rearrangement uses TRBV4-2 and TRBJ2-6; D perhaps matches TRBD2 (5 bases). The CDR3 is made up of 16 amino acids. Deletions cut 0 bases from V and 0 bases from J, with 6 bases between. Per the germline V gene, CDR1 is LGHNA and CDR2 is YNFKEQ. The CDR3 reads CASSQEGSSGANVLTF. The CDR3 DNA is TGTGCCAGCAGCCAAGAGGGGAGCTCTGGGGCCAACGTCCTGACTTTC.

The V and J genes are TRBV13 and TRBJ2-1, with D perhaps TRBD1 (6 bases). From germline, CDR1 is PRHDT and CDR2 FYEKMQ (reference sequence). The germline V and J ends were trimmed by 4 bases and 6 bases, with 13 bases remaining between them. The CDR3 is made up of 14 amino acids. The CDR3: CASSSGQSLNEQFF. DNA of the CDR3: TGTGCCAGCAGCTCCGGACAGTCCCTCAATGAGCAGTTCTTC. The full variable domain, its missing parts supplied by reference TRBV13 and TRBJ2-1, is AAGVIQSPRHLIKEKRETATLKCYPIPRHDTVYWYQQGPGQDPQFLISFYEKMQSDKGSIPDRFSAQQFSDYHSELNMSSLELGDSALYFCASSSGQSLNEQFFGPGTRLTVL.

DNA for the CDR3: TGTGCCAGCAGCTCCCTAATAAGTCTCGGTGACAGGGACAATGAGCAGTTCTTC. This encodes CASSSLISLGDRDNEQFF. The chain joins TRBV11-2 to TRBJ2-1; TRBD1 aligns across 7 bases. Trimming cost V 4 bases and J 5 bases; bases outside gene matches: 17. In germline, CDR1 is SGHAT, CDR2 FQNNGV. There are 18 residues in the CDR3.

The rearrangement links TRBV4-3 to TRBJ2-1, with 11 positions matching TRBD2. Germline trimming cut 2 bases from V and 7 bases from J; bases unmatched to any gene: 13. CDR3 length: 18 amino acids. The germline CDR1 and CDR2 sequences are LGHNA and YSLEER. The chain's CDR3 is CASSQTTGLAGRENEQFF. CDR3 DNA sequence: TGCGCCAGCAGCCAAACCACCGGACTAGCGGGTCGGGAGAATGAGCAGTTCTTC.

The gene calls are TRBV5-1 and TRBJ1-5; 11 bases are shared with TRBD1. The trim removed 0 bases at V and 6 bases at J, leaving 2 bases unmatched. In germline, CDR1 is SGHRS, CDR2 YFSETQ. The CDR3 has 15 residues. The chain's CDR3 is CASSLGGQGGQPQHF. The CDR3 bases are TGCGCCAGCAGCTTGGGGGGACAGGGGGGTCAGCCCCAGCATTTT.

A single count supports this clone. The chain has TRBV5-1 and TRBJ1-1, with D tentatively TRBD1 (6 bases). V was trimmed by 3 bases and J by 3 bases, leaving 12 bases between them. The CDR3 consists of 14 residues. Germline assignment: CDR1 SGHRS and CDR2 YFSETQ. CDR3 nucleotide sequence: TGCGCCAGCAGCTCCACAGGGTCGGACACTGAAGCTTTCTTT. Translated: CASSSTGSDTEAFF.

This chain uses TRBV7-8 with TRBJ1-5, with TRBD1 matching 8 bases. CDR1 is SGHVS and CDR2 is FQNEAQ in the germline V gene. This CDR3 contains 14 residues. Trimming cost V 10 bases and J 5 bases; bases outside gene matches: 10. CDR3 residues: CATKLGQGDQPQHF. The CDR3 DNA follows: TGTGCCACCAAACTCGGACAGGGCGATCAGCCCCAGCATTTT.

The rearrangement links TRBV11-3 to TRBJ2-7, with D tentatively TRBD1 (6 bases). Germline assignment: CDR1 SGHNT and CDR2 YENEEA. V lost 5 bases, J lost 0 bases, and 11 bases lay in between. This CDR3 has 14 residues. In DNA form, the CDR3 reads TGTGCCAGCAGCCCGACGGACAGCTCCTACGAGCAGTACTTC. Translated: CASSPTDSSYEQYF.

CDR3 nucleotide sequence: TGCGCCAGCAGCCAACAGAAGGGCACAGATACGCAGTATTTT. Its protein is CASSQQKGTDTQYF. This sequence joins TRBV5-1 and TRBJ2-3; no reliable D call. V lost 4 bases to trimming and J lost 1 base, with 10 bases between them. Germline-derived CDR1 and CDR2 are SGHRS and YFSETQ. This CDR3 spans 14 amino acids.

V is TRBV23-1 and J is TRBJ1-3, with D maybe TRBD1 (6 bases). Being an ORF, TRBV23-1 has a function that is uncertain. The CDR3 extends over 16 amino acids. Trimming pared 9 bases from V and 4 bases from J, leaving 22 bases between. The chain's CDR3 is CASPPYRVLSGNTIYF. The CDR3 DNA sequence: TGCGCCAGTCCCCCCTACAGGGTACTCTCCGGAAACACCATATATTTT.

This clone was seen once. The V gene is TRBV4-3, the J gene TRBJ1-2; possibly TRBD1 for D (6 bases). The CDR3 runs 14 residues. Germline assignment: CDR1 LGHNA and CDR2 YSLEER. Trimming pared 1 base from V and 9 bases from J, leaving 15 bases between. This CDR3 is CASSQGSYGGRYTF. CDR3 sequence (DNA): TGCGCCAGCAGCCAAGGAAGTTATGGGGGCCGCTACACCTTC.

This sequence joins TRBV29-1 and TRBJ2-7, with 8 bases fitting TRBD1. V lost 5 bases to trimming and J lost 7 bases; unmatched junction nucleotides: 4. The germline gives CDR1 SQVTM, CDR2 ANQGSEA. The CDR3 is 11 amino acids. CDR3 bases: TGCAGCGTTCTAACAGGGGGGGAGCAGTACTTC. Residues: CSVLTGGEQYF.

The chain recombines TRBV28 with TRBJ1-2; D gene unclear. The CDR3 is made up of 15 amino acids. Germline V CDR1 and CDR2: MDHEN, SYDVKM. Trimming left V 6 bases short and J 7 bases short, with 21 bases between. CDR3 sequence reads: CASSPLMTSRIGYTF. CDR3 bases: TGTGCCAGCAGCCCCCTGATGACATCCCGCATTGGCTACACCTTC.

The gene calls are TRBV18 and TRBJ1-1; a weak D match, TRBD1 (5 bases). In germline, CDR1 is KGHSH, CDR2 LQKENI. The CDR3 covers 16 residues. Trimming stripped 3 bases from V and 11 bases from J, with 25 bases between. The CDR3 region is CASSPGGGDRHSTAFF. In DNA form, the CDR3 reads TGTGCCAGCTCACCGGGAGGAGGGGACCGCCATTCGACGGCTTTCTTT.

The chain has TRBV4-3 and TRBJ2-7; D ambiguous. CDR1 LGHNA and CDR2 YSLEER come from the germline V gene. This CDR3 region has 13 residues. Trimming took 0 bases from V and 4 from J, leaving 7 bases between them. CDR3 DNA sequence: TGCGCCAGCAGCCAAGATCCCCAGTACGAGCAGTACTTC. Its protein product is CASSQDPQYEQYF.

V and J are TRBV29-1 and TRBJ2-6; 9 bases agree with TRBD1. The germline CDR1 and CDR2 sequences are SQVTM and ANQGSEA. This CDR3 contains 17 residues. With 6 bases clipped from V and 0 bases from J, the junction kept 9 bases outside the gene matches. The CDR3 spells CSVGGTGITSGANVLTF. CDR3 bases: TGCAGCGTCGGCGGGACAGGGATCACCTCTGGGGCCAACGTCCTGACTTTC.

The chain joins TRBV15 to TRBJ2-5; TRBD1 is a possible D gene (8 bases). The V and J ends lost 5 bases and 2 bases respectively, with 15 bases between them. Per the germline V gene, CDR1 is LNHNV and CDR2 is YYDKDF (reference sequence). The CDR3 loop spans 15 amino acids. The CDR3 protein is CATSADREGQETQYF. DNA for the CDR3: TGTGCCACCAGCGCGGACAGGGAGGGTCAAGAGACCCAGTACTTC.

This rearrangement joins TRBV30 to TRBJ1-1, with D unresolved. The CDR3 covers 13 residues. Looked up from germline, CDR1 is GTSNPN and CDR2 is SVGIG (reference sequence). Trimming removed 4 bases at V and 0 bases at J, with 9 bases between. The CDR3 region is CAWTPYMNTEAFF. Written as DNA, the CDR3 is TGTGCCTGGACCCCTTACATGAACACTGAAGCTTTCTTT.